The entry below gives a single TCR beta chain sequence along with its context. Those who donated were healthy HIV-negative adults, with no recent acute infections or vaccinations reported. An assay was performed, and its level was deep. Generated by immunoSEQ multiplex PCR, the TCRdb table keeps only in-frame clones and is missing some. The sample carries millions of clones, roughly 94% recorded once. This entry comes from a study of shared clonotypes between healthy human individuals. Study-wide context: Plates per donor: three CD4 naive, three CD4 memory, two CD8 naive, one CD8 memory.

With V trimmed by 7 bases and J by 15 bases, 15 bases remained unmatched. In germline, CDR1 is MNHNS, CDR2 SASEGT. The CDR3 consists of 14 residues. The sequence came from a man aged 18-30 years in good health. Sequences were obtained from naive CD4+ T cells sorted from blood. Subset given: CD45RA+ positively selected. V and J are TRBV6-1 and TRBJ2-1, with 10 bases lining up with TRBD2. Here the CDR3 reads CASIPGLAEGGRFF. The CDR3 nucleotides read TGTGCCAGCATCCCCGGACTAGCGGAGGGGGGGCGGTTCTTC.